This TCR beta chain stems from a study of OX40 agonist ivuxolimab in advanced cancers. Study as a whole: The group had a mean age of about 60 years, ranged from about 23 to 79, and was roughly 80% male.

Of note for this clone: Its specificity is not known.

This CDR3 has 16 residues. Germline lookup yields CDR1 MNHEY and CDR2 SMNVEV (reference sequence). V shed 6 bases and J shed 0 bases, with 14 bases lying between them. Sequencing was performed with immunoSEQ multiplex PCR; in TCRdb, only in-frame clones are kept and a portion is missing. The sample includes approximately 74,000 clones, about 89% of them seen just once. Regarding the study as a whole: Those patients achieving a partial response at 0.1-3.0 mg/kg showed among the lowest clonal expansion. Expanded clones were, on average, more numerous among CD8+ T cells than CD4+. Some of the nonresponding patients also showed low levels of normalized T-cell clonal expansion.

The specimen was CD4+ or CD8+ T cells sorted from blood, collected in a trial of the OX40 agonist ivuxolimab. The rearrangement links TRBV27 to TRBJ1-4; TRBD1 might be the D (5 bases). This clonotype was sampled from an adult with an advanced solid tumor such as melanoma, head and neck, liver or kidney cancer. The DNA for the CDR3 is TGTGCCAGCAGCCTCGACAGAACCACAACTAATGAAAAACTGTTTTTT. Translation gives CASSLDRTTTNEKLFF.